Shown below are 19 T cell receptor beta chains from a single sample sequenced in a study of blood T cell repertoires in COVID-19. TCRdb's copy holds only in-frame clones and misses some; the assay was immunoSEQ multiplex PCR. This sample has roughly 220,000 clones, with 80% to 90% found just once. The sequencing sample was made of PBMCs or T cells enriched from blood (not recorded which). Receptors originate from a young woman in a cohort exposed to, infected with or recovered from COVID-19 (not recorded which).

This sequence joins TRBV7-9 and TRBJ1-1, with 10 nucleotides matching TRBD1. The ends lost 5 bases at V and 5 bases at J; junction bases unmatched: 8. The CDR3 is made up of 15 amino acids. Germline loops: CDR1 SEHNR, CDR2 FQNEAQ (reference sequence). CDR3 DNA sequence: TGTGCCAGCAGCCGAGAGACAGGGGGCTGGACTGAAGCTTTCTTT. Translation gives CASSRETGGWTEAFF.

V is TRBV5-4 and J is TRBJ1-1, with D possibly being TRBD1 (5 bases). Germline CDR1 is SGHNT and CDR2 is YYREEE (reference sequence). The CDR3 has 15 amino acids. V lost 0 bases and J 4 bases, leaving 13 bases between the germline ends. As DNA, the CDR3 is TGTGCCAGCAGCTTGGGATTTGGGGGGGGCACTGAAGCTTTCTTT. It encodes CASSLGFGGGTEAFF. Variable domain in full (rest from reference TRBV5-4 and TRBJ1-1): ETGVTQSPTHLIKTRGQQVTLRCSSQSGHNTVSWYQQALGQGPQFIFQYYREEENGRGNFPPRFSGLQFPNYSSELNVNALELDDSALYLCASSLGFGGGTEAFFGQGTRLTVV.

This clone was recorded once. The J gene is TRBJ2-2, the V gene TRBV2; D possibly corresponds to TRBD2 (5 bases). The CDR3 consists of 15 residues. CDR1 and CDR2 (germline): SNHLY, FYNNEI. Trimming cost V 4 bases and J 5 bases, with 14 bases left between them. CDR3 loop: CASSVRAGETGELFF. CDR3 sequence (DNA): TGTGCCAGCAGTGTGAGGGCCGGGGAGACCGGGGAGCTGTTTTTT.

CDR3 sequence: CASSLDRGLWTEAFF. In nucleotides, the CDR3 is TGTGCCAGCAGCTTAGACAGGGGGCTTTGGACTGAAGCTTTCTTT. The J gene is TRBJ1-1, the V gene TRBV7-8; 9 nucleotides match TRBD1. The germline V gene has CDR1 SGHVS and CDR2 FQNEAQ. The CDR3 is made up of 15 amino acids. The ends lost 1 base at V and 5 bases at J; junction bases unmatched: 5.

The chain couples TRBV5-4 to TRBJ2-3; 11 bases align to TRBD2. Per the germline V gene, CDR1 is SGHNT and CDR2 is YYREEE (reference sequence). Unmatched junction bases numbered 0, after V lost 3 bases and J lost 0 bases. This CDR3 spans 15 amino acids. The CDR3 sequence: CASSWTSGSTDTQYF. The DNA of the CDR3 is TGTGCCAGCAGCTGGACTAGCGGGAGCACAGATACGCAGTATTTT. Combining the CDR3 with reference TRBV5-4 and TRBJ2-3 gives the whole variable domain ETGVTQSPTHLIKTRGQQVTLRCSSQSGHNTVSWYQQALGQGPQFIFQYYREEENGRGNFPPRFSGLQFPNYSSELNVNALELDDSALYLCASSWTSGSTDTQYFGPGTRLTVL.

This chain uses TRBV7-3 with TRBJ2-7; 12 nucleotides match TRBD1. Per germline, CDR1 SGHTA and CDR2 FQGTGA. Trimming at V came to 0 bases and at J to 6 bases, leaving 9 bases not matched to a gene. The CDR3 runs 17 residues. The DNA for the CDR3 is TGTGCCAGCAGCTTAACGGGGCCCGGGACAGGGGGCGGCGAGCAGTACTTC. Translating gives CASSLTGPGTGGGEQYF.

This chain joins TRBV5-1 and TRBJ1-3; weak D call: TRBD1 (6 bases). V was pared by 4 bases and J by 4 bases, with 24 bases between. CDR1 and CDR2 from the germline V gene are SGHRS and YFSETQ. The CDR3 is 18 amino acids. The CDR3, as DNA: TGCGCCAGCAGCCCAAAACCGACCCAGGGGCGCACGGGAAACACCATATATTTT. The encoded protein is CASSPKPTQGRTGNTIYF.

CDR3 coding DNA: TGTGCCATCATGGGACAGGCGAACACCGGGGAGCTGTTTTTT. It specifies CAIMGQANTGELFF. The chain couples TRBV10-3 to TRBJ2-2, with TRBD1 matching 8 bases. The germline gives CDR1 ENHRY, CDR2 SYGVKD. Trimming took 7 bases from V and 0 from J; bases not matched to a gene: 1. The CDR3 is 14 residues long.

The chain couples TRBV19 to TRBJ1-2; 10 bases are a match to TRBD1. The germline V gene encodes CDR1 LNHDA and CDR2 SQIVND (reference sequence). Trimming removed 1 base from V and 5 bases from J; junction bases left unmatched: 4. The CDR3 sequence is 15 residues long. The CDR3 protein is CASSIGPGQGYGYTF. Here the CDR3 DNA reads TGTGCCAGTAGTATAGGCCCGGGACAGGGGTATGGCTACACCTTC.

The V gene is TRBV7-2, the J gene TRBJ2-2; 8 bases map to TRBD2. CDR1 and CDR2 from the germline V gene are SGHTA and FQGNSA. The CDR3 is made up of 15 amino acids. Trimming removed 6 bases from V and 4 bases from J; junction bases left unmatched: 7. CDR3 DNA: TGTGCCAGCAGGGTAGCGGGGCTACTCACCGGGGAGCTGTTTTTT. Its protein is CASRVAGLLTGELFF.

In this sample, this clone turned up a few times. The chain is built from TRBV15 and TRBJ2-5; D is undetermined. V lost 3 bases, J lost 1 base, and 3 bases lay in between. In germline, CDR1 is LNHNV, CDR2 YYDKDF (reference sequence). CDR3 length: 12 amino acids. Here the CDR3 reads CATSRSQETQYF. In DNA form, the CDR3 reads TGTGCCACCAGCAGGAGCCAAGAGACCCAGTACTTC.

The J gene is TRBJ2-2, the V gene TRBV19, with 7 nucleotides matching TRBD2. The CDR3 has 13 amino acids. Germline trimming cut 7 bases from V and 6 bases from J; bases unmatched to any gene: 5. Germline V gives CDR1 LNHDA, CDR2 SQIVND (reference sequence). The CDR3 DNA sequence: TGTGCCAGTATGTACGCGGGGGCCGGGGAGCTGTTTTTT. This codes for CASMYAGAGELFF.

V usage is TRBV6-6 and J usage is TRBJ2-7; TRBD2 matches at 8 bases. This CDR3 has 17 residues. Germline V CDR1 and CDR2: MNHNY, SVGAGI (reference sequence). J lost 2 bases, V lost 5 bases, and 14 bases had no gene match. CDR3 amino acids: CASSPQTGLASTYEQYF. The CDR3, as DNA: TGTGCCAGCAGTCCACAAACCGGACTAGCTTCTACCTACGAGCAGTACTTC.

This chain links TRBV10-3 with TRBJ2-7; unclear D gene. V lost 3 bases, J lost 7 bases, and 13 bases lay in between. The CDR3 is made up of 13 amino acids. The germline V gene has CDR1 ENHRY and CDR2 SYGVKD. The CDR3 bases are TGTGCCATCAGTGAAACTCCTTCAGGAGAGCAGTACTTC. This encodes CAISETPSGEQYF.

The chain combines TRBV19 with TRBJ1-5, with 10 bases that match TRBD1. The CDR3 spans 13 residues. V dropped 5 bases and J dropped 7; count of bases not matched to a gene: 2. Germline values: CDR1 LNHDA, CDR2 SQIVND (reference sequence). DNA of the CDR3: TGTGCCAGTAGTTCGGGACAGGGGCAGCCCCAGCATTTT. This translates into CASSSGQGQPQHF.

The chain has TRBV5-8 and TRBJ2-2; 7 nucleotides agree with TRBD2. The V gene's germline CDR1 is SGHTS and CDR2 YDEGEE. J lost 3 bases, V lost 3 bases, and 2 bases had no gene match. CDR3 length: 14 residues. CDR3 nucleotides: TGTGCCAGCAGCTGGGGAGGGGACACCGGGGAGCTGTTTTTT. This encodes CASSWGGDTGELFF.

The chain joins TRBV7-3 to TRBJ1-1, with D possibly being TRBD1 (6 bases). This CDR3 is 14 amino acids long. The V end lost 3 bases, the J end lost 1 base, and 9 bases lay between the germline ends. Per the germline V gene, CDR1 is SGHTA and CDR2 is FQGTGA. The CDR3 nucleotides are TGTGCCAGCAGCTTCCGGACAGCGAACACTGAAGCTTTCTTT. It translates to CASSFRTANTEAFF.

This chain links TRBV30 with TRBJ2-6; D remains unclear. Trimming removed 3 bases from V and 2 bases from J, with 8 bases in between. The CDR3 covers 14 residues. Germline CDR1 is GTSNPN and CDR2 is SVGIG (reference sequence). The CDR3 reads CAWREEPGANVLTF. The CDR3 DNA follows: TGTGCCTGGAGAGAGGAACCTGGGGCCAACGTCCTGACTTTC.

The V call is TRBV5-6, the J call TRBJ1-2, with D maybe TRBD1 (6 bases). Trimming pared 4 bases from V and 4 bases from J, leaving 26 bases between. The CDR3 covers 18 residues. The germline V gene encodes CDR1 SGHDT and CDR2 YYEEEE. The CDR3 spells CASSLWGPGGKVSYGYTF. The CDR3 DNA sequence: TGTGCCAGCAGCCTATGGGGGCCCGGGGGGAAGGTTTCCTATGGCTACACCTTC.